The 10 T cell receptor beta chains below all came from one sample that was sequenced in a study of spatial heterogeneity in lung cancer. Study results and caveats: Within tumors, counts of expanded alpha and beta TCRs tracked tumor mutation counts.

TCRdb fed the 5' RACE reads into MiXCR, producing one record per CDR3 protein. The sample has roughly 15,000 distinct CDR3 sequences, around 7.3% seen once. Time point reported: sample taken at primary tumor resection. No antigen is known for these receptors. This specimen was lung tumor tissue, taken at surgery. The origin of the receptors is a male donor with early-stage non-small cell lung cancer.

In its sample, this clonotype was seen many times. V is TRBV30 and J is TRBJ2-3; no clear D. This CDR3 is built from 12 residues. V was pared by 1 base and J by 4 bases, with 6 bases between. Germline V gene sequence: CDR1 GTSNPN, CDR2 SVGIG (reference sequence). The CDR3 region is CAWSGSADTQYF. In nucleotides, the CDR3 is TGTGCCTGGAGTGGGTCCGCAGATACGCAGTATTTT.

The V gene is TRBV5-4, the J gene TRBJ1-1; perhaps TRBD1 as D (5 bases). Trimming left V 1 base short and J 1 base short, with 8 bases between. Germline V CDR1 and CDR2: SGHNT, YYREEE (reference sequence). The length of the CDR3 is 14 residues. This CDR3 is CASSLSQGNTEAFF. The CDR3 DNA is TGTGCCAGCAGCTTGTCCCAGGGGAACACTGAAGCTTTCTTT. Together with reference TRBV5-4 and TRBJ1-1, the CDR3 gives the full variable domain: ETGVTQSPTHLIKTRGQQVTLRCSSQSGHNTVSWYQQALGQGPQFIFQYYREEENGRGNFPPRFSGLQFPNYSSELNVNALELDDSALYLCASSLSQGNTEAFFGQGTRLTVV.

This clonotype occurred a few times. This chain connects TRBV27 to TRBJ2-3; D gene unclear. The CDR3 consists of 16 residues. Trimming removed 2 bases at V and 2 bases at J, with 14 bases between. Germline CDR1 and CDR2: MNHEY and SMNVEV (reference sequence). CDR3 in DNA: TGTGCCAGCAGTTTAGGGGTCTTACTTTCCACAGATACGCAGTATTTT. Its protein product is CASSLGVLLSTDTQYF.

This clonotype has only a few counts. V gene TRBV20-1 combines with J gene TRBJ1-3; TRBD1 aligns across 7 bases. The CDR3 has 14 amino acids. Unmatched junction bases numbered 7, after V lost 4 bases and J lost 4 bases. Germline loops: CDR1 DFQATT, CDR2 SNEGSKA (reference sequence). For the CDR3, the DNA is TGCAGTGCTAACGACAGGGCGGACGGAAACACCATATATTTT. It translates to CSANDRADGNTIYF.

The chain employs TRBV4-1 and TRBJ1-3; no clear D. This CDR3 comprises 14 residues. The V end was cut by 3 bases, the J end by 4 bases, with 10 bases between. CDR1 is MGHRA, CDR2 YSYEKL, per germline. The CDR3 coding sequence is TGCGCCAGCAGCCAGGACCGACCGGGAAACACCATATATTTT. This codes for CASSQDRPGNTIYF.

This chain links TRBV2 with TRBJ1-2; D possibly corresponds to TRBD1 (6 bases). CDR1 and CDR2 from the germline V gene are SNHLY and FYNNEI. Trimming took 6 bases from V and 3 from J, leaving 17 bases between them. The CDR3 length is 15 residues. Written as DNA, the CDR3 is TGTGCCAGCAGCTTGCAGGGGACGGCTCACTATGGCTACACCTTC. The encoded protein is CASSLQGTAHYGYTF.

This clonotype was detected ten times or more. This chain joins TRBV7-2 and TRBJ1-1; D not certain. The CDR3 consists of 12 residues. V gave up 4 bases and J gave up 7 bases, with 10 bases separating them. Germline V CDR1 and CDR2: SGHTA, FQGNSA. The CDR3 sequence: CASSSGGHEAFF. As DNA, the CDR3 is TGTGCCAGCAGCTCAGGAGGGCATGAAGCTTTCTTT. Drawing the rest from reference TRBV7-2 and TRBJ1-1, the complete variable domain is GAGVSQSPSNKVTEKGKDVELRCDPISGHTALYWYRQSLGQGLEFLIYFQGNSAPDKSGLPSDRFSAERTGGSVSTLTIQRTQQEDSAVYLCASSSGGHEAFFGQGTRLTVV.

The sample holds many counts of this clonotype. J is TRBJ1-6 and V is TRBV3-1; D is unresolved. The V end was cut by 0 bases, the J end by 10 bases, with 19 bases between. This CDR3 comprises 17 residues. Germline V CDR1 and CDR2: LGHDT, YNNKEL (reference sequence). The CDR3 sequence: CASSQEGYWKGRSPLHF. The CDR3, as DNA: TGTGCCAGCAGCCAAGAAGGATACTGGAAAGGGAGGTCACCCCTCCACTTT.

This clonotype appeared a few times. CDR3 nucleotide sequence: TGTGCCAGCAGCCGGGACGCAGGCTCTGGGGCCAACGTCCTGACTTTC. Amino acids: CASSRDAGSGANVLTF. This chain links TRBV5-4 with TRBJ2-6, with D tentatively TRBD1 or TRBD2 (5 bases each). Germline V gene lookup returns CDR1 SGHNT and CDR2 YYREEE (reference sequence). This CDR3 has 16 residues. The germline V and J ends were trimmed by 4 bases and 0 bases, with 11 bases remaining between them.

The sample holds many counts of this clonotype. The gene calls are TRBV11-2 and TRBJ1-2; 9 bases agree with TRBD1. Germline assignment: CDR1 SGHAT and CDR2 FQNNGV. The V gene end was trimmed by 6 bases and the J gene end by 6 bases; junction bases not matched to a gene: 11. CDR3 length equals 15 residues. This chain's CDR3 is CASRATGGGFHGYTF. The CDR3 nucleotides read TGTGCCAGCAGAGCTACAGGGGGCGGTTTTCATGGCTACACCTTC.